This T cell receptor (beta chain) stems from a study of T cell responses to AZD1222 COVID-19 vaccine. Broader study findings: Sampling that yielded the repertoires occurred only after the peak T cell response. Reportedly, nearly half the spike-specific TCRs target unmutated variant regions. Increased Spike-specific TCR breadth and depth were observed after two AZD1222 doses. Most donors were white British and more were female, and clonal diversity was possibly underestimated.

Details on this clone: Its antigen remains unidentified.

Generated by immunoSEQ multiplex PCR, the TCRdb table keeps only in-frame clones and is missing some. The table shows some 78,000 clones, with roughly four fifths occurring only once. The CDR3 totals 14 residues. The germline V gene has CDR1 SGHNT and CDR2 YYREEE (reference sequence). Trimming left V 4 bases short and J 5 bases short, with 13 bases between. The chain couples TRBV5-4 to TRBJ2-1; D possibly corresponds to TRBD2 (5 bases). The source of this sequence is an adult who received the AZD1222 COVID-19 vaccine. The source material was peripheral blood, sampled 28 days after the second AZD1222 dose. The CDR3 DNA sequence: TGTGCCAGCAGCGCGAGGACTGCAGACAATGAGCAGTTCTTC. This gives the protein CASSARTADNEQFF.